The 4 T cell receptor beta chains listed next were all sequenced from one sample in a study of blood T cell repertoires in COVID-19. Data came from immunoSEQ multiplex PCR; TCRdb stores just in-frame clones and leaves some out. This sample has about 100,000 clones, with around 88% found just once. Sequenced: peripheral blood. Receptor source: a human donor in a cohort sampled during active COVID-19.

The chain joins TRBV11-2 to TRBJ2-3, with 7 bases fitting TRBD2. This CDR3 has 14 residues. CDR1 is SGHAT, CDR2 FQNNGV, per germline. The V segment lost 6 bases and the J segment 4 bases; nucleotides outside the gene matches: 7. This CDR3 reads CASSTTSAPDTQYF. CDR3 sequence (DNA): TGTGCCAGCAGTACAACTAGCGCCCCAGATACGCAGTATTTT.

The J gene is TRBJ2-2, the V gene TRBV2, with 14 bases aligning to TRBD2. V gave up 5 bases and J gave up 1 base; unmatched junction bases: 9. The CDR3 covers 19 residues. Per germline, CDR1 SNHLY and CDR2 FYNNEI. The CDR3 is CASSSPTSGREGNTGELFF. In nucleotides, the CDR3 is TGTGCCAGCAGTTCCCCGACTAGCGGGAGGGAAGGGAACACCGGGGAGCTGTTTTTT. The whole variable domain, filled in from reference TRBV2 and TRBJ2-2, reads EPEVTQTPSHQVTQMGQEVILRCVPISNHLYFYWYRQILGQKVEFLVSFYNNEISEKSEIFDDQFSVERPDGSNFTLKIRSTKLEDSAMYFCASSSPTSGREGNTGELFFGEGSRLTVL.

This clone was detected once. CDR3 nucleotide sequence: TGTGCCAGCAGTTTACAGGTCCAAGAGACCCAGTACTTC. Amino acids: CASSLQVQETQYF. The chain joins TRBV28 to TRBJ2-5; D unclear. V was shortened by 2 bases and J by 1 base, with 5 bases between the two germline ends. This CDR3 comprises 13 residues. Germline V CDR1 and CDR2: MDHEN, SYDVKM.

This clone was counted at least ten times. In DNA, the CDR3 is TGCGCCAGTCAAGACAGGACATCTGGGGCCAACGTCCTGACTTTC. It codes for CASQDRTSGANVLTF. The rearrangement uses TRBV23-1 and TRBJ2-6, with D possibly TRBD1 on 6 matching bases. TRBV23-1 is reported as an ORF; its role is uncertain. This CDR3 comprises 15 residues. The V end lost 9 bases, the J end lost 1 base, and 13 bases lay between the germline ends.